The present TCR beta chain was sequenced within a study of T cells in Graves' hyperthyroidism and ophthalmopathy. Across the whole study: It was at initial diagnosis, before any treatment, that peripheral blood was collected. Study-level findings and limits: Using 13 V-J features, a model discriminated ophthalmopathy from stable hyperthyroidism. Blood also held most thyroid clonotypes expanded beyond 0.001.

The investigators amplified TCR beta CDR3 regions from RNA transcripts. When the TCR CDR3 underwent first-round RT-PCR, the HTBI primer set was used. MiXCR, applied by TCRdb to the multiplex PCR reads, yields one record per CDR3 protein. This sample yields approximately 600,000 distinct CDR3 sequences, of which 20% to 25% are seen a single time; 34% belongs to the top ten. Germline V gives CDR1 SNHLY, CDR2 FYNNEI. The CDR3 loop spans 14 amino acids. Deletions cut 7 bases from V and 4 bases from J, with 16 bases between. The diagnoses drew upon clinical symptoms, serum thyroxine and TRAb, thyroid ultrasound and orbital computed tomography. This clonotype has a handful of counts. As yet, its antigen is unknown.

Sample: blood. The rearrangement joins TRBV2 to TRBJ1-2; no firm D call. The TCR comes from a man under 40 with Graves' ophthalmopathy. The CDR3 region has the DNA TGTGCCAGCACCACGGGTACCAGACTCTATGGCTACACCTTC. Encoded protein: CASTTGTRLYGYTF.